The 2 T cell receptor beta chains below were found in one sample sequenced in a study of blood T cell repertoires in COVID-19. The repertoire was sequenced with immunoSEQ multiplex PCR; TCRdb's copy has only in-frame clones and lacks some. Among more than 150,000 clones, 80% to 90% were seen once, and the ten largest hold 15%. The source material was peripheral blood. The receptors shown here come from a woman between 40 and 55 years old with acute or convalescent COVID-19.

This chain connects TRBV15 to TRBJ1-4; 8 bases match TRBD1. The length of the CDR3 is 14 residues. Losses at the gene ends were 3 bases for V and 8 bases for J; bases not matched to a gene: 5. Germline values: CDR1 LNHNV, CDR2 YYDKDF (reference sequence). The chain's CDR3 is CATSRDRTGEKLFF. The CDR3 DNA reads TGTGCCACCAGCAGGGACAGGACAGGGGAAAAACTGTTTTTT.

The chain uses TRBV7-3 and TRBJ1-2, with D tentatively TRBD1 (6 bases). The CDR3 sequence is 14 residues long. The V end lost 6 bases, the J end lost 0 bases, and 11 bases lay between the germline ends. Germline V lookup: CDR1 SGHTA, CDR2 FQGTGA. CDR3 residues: CASSSGVSNYGYTF. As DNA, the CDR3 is TGTGCCAGCAGTTCAGGGGTTTCTAACTATGGCTACACCTTC.